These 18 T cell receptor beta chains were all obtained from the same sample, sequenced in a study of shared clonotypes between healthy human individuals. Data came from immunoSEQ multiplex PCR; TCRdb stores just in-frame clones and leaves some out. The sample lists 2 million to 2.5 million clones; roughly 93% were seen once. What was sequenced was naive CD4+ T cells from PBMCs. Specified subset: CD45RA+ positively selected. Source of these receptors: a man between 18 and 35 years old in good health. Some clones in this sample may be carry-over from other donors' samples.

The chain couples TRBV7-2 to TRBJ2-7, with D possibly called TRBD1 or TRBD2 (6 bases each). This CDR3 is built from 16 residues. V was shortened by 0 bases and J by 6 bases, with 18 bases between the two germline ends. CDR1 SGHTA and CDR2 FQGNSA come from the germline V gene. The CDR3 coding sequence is TGTGCCAGCAGCTTAGCGCACGGGGGCGTCCCGTCCGAGCAGTACTTC. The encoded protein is CASSLAHGGVPSEQYF.

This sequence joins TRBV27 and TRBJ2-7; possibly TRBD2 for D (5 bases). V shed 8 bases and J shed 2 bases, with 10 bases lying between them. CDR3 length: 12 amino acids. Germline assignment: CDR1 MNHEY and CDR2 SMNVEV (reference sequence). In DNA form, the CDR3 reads TGTGCCAGCCGTGGACTTGCCTACGAGCAGTACTTC. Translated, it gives CASRGLAYEQYF.

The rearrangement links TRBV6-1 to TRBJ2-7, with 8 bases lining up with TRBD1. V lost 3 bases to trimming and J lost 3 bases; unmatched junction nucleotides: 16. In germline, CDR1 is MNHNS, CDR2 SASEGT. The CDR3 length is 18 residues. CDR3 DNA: TGTGCCAGCAGTGAGAGGACAGGGAGTCCAGGGGGGTACTACGAGCAGTACTTC. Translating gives CASSERTGSPGGYYEQYF.

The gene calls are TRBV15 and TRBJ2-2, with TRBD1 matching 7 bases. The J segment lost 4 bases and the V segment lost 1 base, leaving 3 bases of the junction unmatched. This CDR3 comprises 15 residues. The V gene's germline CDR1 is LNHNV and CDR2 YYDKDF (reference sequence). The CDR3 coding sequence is TGTGCCACCAGCAGAGGAGGGGGCGGCACCGGGGAGCTGTTTTTT. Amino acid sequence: CATSRGGGGTGELFF.

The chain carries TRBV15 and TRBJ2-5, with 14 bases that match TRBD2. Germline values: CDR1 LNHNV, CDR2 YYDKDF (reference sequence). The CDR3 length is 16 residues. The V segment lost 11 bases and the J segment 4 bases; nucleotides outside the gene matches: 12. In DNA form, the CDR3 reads TGTGCCTCTCAAGAGACTAGCGGGAGGGTAGGAGAGACCCAGTACTTC. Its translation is CASQETSGRVGETQYF.

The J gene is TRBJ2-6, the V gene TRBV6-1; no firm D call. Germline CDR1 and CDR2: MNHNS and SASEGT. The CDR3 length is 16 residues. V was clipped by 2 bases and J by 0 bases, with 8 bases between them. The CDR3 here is CASSETMNSGANVLTF. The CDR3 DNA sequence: TGTGCCAGCAGTGAAACGATGAACTCTGGGGCCAACGTCCTGACTTTC.

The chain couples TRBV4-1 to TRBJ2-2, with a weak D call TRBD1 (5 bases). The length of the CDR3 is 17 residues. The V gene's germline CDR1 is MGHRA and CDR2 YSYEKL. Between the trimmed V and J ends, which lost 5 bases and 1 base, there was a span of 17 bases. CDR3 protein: CASSKRGFLENTGELFF. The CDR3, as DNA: TGCGCCAGCAGCAAAAGGGGATTTCTAGAGAACACCGGGGAGCTGTTTTTT.

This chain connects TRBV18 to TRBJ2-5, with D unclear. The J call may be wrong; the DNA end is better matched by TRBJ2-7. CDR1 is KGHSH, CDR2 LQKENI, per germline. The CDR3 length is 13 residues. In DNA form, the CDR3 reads TGTGCCAGCTCACTCTCTAGACCGAACGAGCAGTACTTC. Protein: CASSLSRPNEQYF.

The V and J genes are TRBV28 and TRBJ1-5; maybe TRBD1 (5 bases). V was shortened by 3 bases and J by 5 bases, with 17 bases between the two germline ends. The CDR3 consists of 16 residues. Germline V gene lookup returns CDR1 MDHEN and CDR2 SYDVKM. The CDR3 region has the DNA TGTGCCAGCAGTTTTTGGAGCAGGGCCCAACATCAGCCCCAGCATTTT. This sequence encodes CASSFWSRAQHQPQHF. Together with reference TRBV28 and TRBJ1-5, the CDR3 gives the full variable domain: DVKVTQSSRYLVKRTGEKVFLECVQDMDHENMFWYRQDPGLGLRLIYFSYDVKMKEKGDIPEGYSVSREKKERFSLILESASTNQTSMYLCASSFWSRAQHQPQHFGDGTRLSIL.

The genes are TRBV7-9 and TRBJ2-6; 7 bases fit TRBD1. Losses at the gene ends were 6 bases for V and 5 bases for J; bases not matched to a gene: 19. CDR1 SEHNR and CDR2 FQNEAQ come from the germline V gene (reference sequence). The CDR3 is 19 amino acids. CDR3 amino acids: CASSPQGSLPSLWANVLTF. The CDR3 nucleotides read TGTGCCAGCAGTCCACAGGGGTCCTTACCTTCGCTCTGGGCCAACGTCCTGACTTTC.

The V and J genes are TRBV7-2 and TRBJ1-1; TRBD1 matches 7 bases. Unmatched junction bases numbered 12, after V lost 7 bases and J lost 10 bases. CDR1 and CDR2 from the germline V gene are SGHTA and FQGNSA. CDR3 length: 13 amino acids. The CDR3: CASTERLNRGAFF. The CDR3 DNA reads TGTGCCAGCACCGAACGTCTGAACAGGGGAGCTTTCTTT.

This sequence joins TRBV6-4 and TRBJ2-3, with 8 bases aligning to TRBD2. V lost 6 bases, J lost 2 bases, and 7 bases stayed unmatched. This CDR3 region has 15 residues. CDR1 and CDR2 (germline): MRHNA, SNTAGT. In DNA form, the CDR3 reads TGTGCCAGCAGAGTGGCGGGAGGCCACACAGATACGCAGTATTTT. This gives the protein CASRVAGGHTDTQYF.

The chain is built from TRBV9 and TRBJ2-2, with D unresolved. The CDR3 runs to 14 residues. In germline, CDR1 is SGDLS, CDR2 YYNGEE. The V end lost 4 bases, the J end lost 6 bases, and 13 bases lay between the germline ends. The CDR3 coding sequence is TGTGCCAGCAGCCCACAGTTGGAGTCCGGGGAGCTGTTTTTT. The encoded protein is CASSPQLESGELFF.

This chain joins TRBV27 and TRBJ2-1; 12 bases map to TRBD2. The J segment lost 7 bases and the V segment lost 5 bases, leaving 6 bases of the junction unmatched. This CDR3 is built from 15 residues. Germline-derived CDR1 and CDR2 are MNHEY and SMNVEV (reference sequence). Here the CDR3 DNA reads TGTGCCAGCAGTCCCCTAGCGGGAGGGTTTAATGAGCAGTTCTTC. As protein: CASSPLAGGFNEQFF.

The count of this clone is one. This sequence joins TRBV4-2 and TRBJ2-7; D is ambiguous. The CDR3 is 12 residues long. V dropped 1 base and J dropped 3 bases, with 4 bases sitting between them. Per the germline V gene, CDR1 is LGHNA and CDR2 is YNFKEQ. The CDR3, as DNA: TGTGCCAGCAGCCAAGGAGGCTACGAGCAGTACTTC. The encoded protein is CASSQGGYEQYF.

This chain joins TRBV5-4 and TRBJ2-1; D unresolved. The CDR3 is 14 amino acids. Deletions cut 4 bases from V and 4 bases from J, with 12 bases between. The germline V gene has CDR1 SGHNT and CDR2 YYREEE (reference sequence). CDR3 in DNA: TGTGCCAGCAGCAGCGCTAGTTCTTACAATGAGCAGTTCTTC. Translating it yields CASSSASSYNEQFF.

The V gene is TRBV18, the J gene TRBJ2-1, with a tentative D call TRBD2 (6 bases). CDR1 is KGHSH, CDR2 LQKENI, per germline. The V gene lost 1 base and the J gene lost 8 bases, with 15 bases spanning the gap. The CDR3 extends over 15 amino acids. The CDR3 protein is CASSPRQGGGDEQFF. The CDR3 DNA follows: TGTGCCAGCTCACCACGGCAGGGAGGCGGCGATGAGCAGTTCTTC.

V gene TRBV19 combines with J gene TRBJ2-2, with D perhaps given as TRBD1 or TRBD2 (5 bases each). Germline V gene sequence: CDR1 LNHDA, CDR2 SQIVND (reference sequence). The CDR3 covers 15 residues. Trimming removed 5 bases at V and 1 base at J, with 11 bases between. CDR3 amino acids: CASSLGTVNTGELFF. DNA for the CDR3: TGTGCCAGTAGTCTAGGGACGGTGAACACCGGGGAGCTGTTTTTT.